The present T cell receptor beta chain was sequenced within a study of blood T cell repertoires in COVID-19. Germline V gene lookup returns CDR1 WNHNN and CDR2 SYGVQD (reference sequence). V was shortened by 3 bases and J by 4 bases, with 11 bases between the two germline ends. The CDR3 covers 14 residues. Sequencing used immunoSEQ multiplex PCR; TCRdb keeps in-frame clones, though not all of them. The sample has 540,000 or so clones; about 89% are singletons. This chain connects TRBV10-1 to TRBJ2-3; no reliable D call. Sequenced input: peripheral blood. This TCR was recovered from a woman in her 50s with COVID-19, enrolled during active disease. The CDR3: CASSEGRGADTQYF. The CDR3, as DNA: TGCGCCAGCAGTGAAGGCCGAGGCGCAGATACGCAGTATTTT.